The T cell receptor beta chain described here comes from a study of neurological immune-mediated disorders. This clonotype showed up just a few times. The antigen remains undetermined. The germline CDR1 and CDR2 sequences are SGHRS and YFSETQ. Trimming cost V 4 bases and J 2 bases, with 10 bases left between them. CDR3 length: 14 amino acids. Study results and caveats: The greatest TCR clonal expansion appeared in HTLV-1-associated myelopathy and the smallest, falling below healthy controls, in multiple sclerosis. No sharing of CDR3 amino acid sequences was observed among expanded clones across subjects, suggesting private repertoires in all groups.

The team produced cDNA through 5'RACE using 10-nucleotide random UMIs. MiXCR, run by TCRdb on the 5' RACE reads, gives a single entry per CDR3 protein. The sample comprises roughly 76,000 distinct CDR3 sequences, 11% to 15% of which are singletons, and roughly 7.3% rests with the top ten. The group of healthy controls was made up of people who were blood bank volunteers in Maryland, USA. This chain uses TRBV5-1 with TRBJ2-1, with D tentatively TRBD1 (6 bases). The TCR sequence derives from a woman in her fifties or sixties in good health. Sequencing used PBMCs. CDR3 DNA: TGCGCCAGCAGCACAGGGACACCCTACAATGAGCAGTTCTTC. Amino acid sequence: CASSTGTPYNEQFF. Full variable domain (remainder filled in from reference TRBV5-1 and TRBJ2-1): KAGVTQTPRYLIKTRGQQVTLSCSPISGHRSVSWYQQTPGQGLQFLFEYFSETQRNKGNFPGRFSGRQFSNSRSEMNVSTLELGDSALYLCASSTGTPYNEQFFGPGTRLTVL.